The 9 T cell receptor beta chains listed next were all sequenced from one sample in a study of T cell responses to AZD1222 COVID-19 vaccine. Sequencing used immunoSEQ multiplex PCR; TCRdb keeps in-frame clones, though not all of them. This table holds over 150,000 clones, roughly nine tenths found once. The sequencing here drew on peripheral blood, taken on day 0 of AZD1222 vaccination. The receptor set was obtained from an adult in good health.

The chain combines TRBV5-8 with TRBJ2-3, with 7 bases matching TRBD2. From germline, CDR1 is SGHTS and CDR2 YDEGEE. CDR3 size: 16 residues. The trim removed 0 bases at V and 2 bases at J, leaving 6 bases unmatched. The CDR3 here is CASSLDSGIITDTQYF. The CDR3 region has the DNA TGTGCCAGCAGCTTGGACAGCGGGATAATCACAGATACGCAGTATTTT.

The CDR3 region is CASKIFSVQETQYF. In DNA, the CDR3 is TGTGCCAGCAAGATTTTTAGCGTCCAAGAGACCCAGTACTTC. V usage is TRBV2 and J usage is TRBJ2-5; tentative D call: TRBD2 (5 bases). The CDR3 is 14 amino acids. V was trimmed by 7 bases and J by 1 base, leaving 13 bases between them. Germline V gives CDR1 SNHLY, CDR2 FYNNEI.

The chain links TRBV6-1 to TRBJ2-1, with D unresolved. Germline V gene data show CDR1 as MNHNS and CDR2 as SASEGT. The CDR3 sequence is 13 residues long. Trimming cost V 1 base and J 0 bases, with 1 base left between them. The CDR3 region is CASSEGSYNEQFF. CDR3 nucleotide sequence: TGTGCCAGCAGTGAAGGCTCCTACAATGAGCAGTTCTTC.

CDR3 sequence: CASKVRDNSYEQYF. The DNA of the CDR3 is TGCGCCAGCAAAGTTAGGGACAACTCCTACGAGCAGTACTTC. The chain links TRBV5-1 to TRBJ2-7; maybe TRBD1 (6 bases). CDR1 SGHRS and CDR2 YFSETQ come from the germline V gene. This CDR3 is built from 14 residues. V lost 6 bases, J lost 0 bases, and 13 bases lay in between. Looking up the rest from reference TRBV5-1 and TRBJ2-7 gives the full variable domain: KAGVTQTPRYLIKTRGQQVTLSCSPISGHRSVSWYQQTPGQGLQFLFEYFSETQRNKGNFPGRFSGRQFSNSRSEMNVSTLELGDSALYLCASKVRDNSYEQYFGPGTRLTVT.

The gene calls are TRBV24-1 and TRBJ2-2, with D perhaps matching TRBD1 (6 bases). V was clipped by 9 bases and J by 6 bases, with 13 bases between them. Germline-derived CDR1 and CDR2 are KGHDR and SFDVKD. The CDR3 sequence is 13 residues long. The CDR3 protein is CATADSPSGELFF. CDR3 bases: TGTGCCACCGCGGACAGCCCTTCCGGGGAGCTGTTTTTT.

The chain uses TRBV29-1 and TRBJ2-7; 8 bases match TRBD1. The V segment lost 3 bases and the J segment 2 bases; nucleotides outside the gene matches: 9. The length of the CDR3 is 15 residues. CDR1 and CDR2 (germline): SQVTM, ANQGSEA. The DNA of the CDR3 is TGCAGCGTTGAGGGGGACAGGTCTACACCCTACGAGCAGTACTTC. Translating it yields CSVEGDRSTPYEQYF.

The chain is built from TRBV30 and TRBJ2-7, with 10 nucleotides matching TRBD1. The CDR3 is made up of 12 amino acids. The V segment lost 5 bases and the J segment 3 bases; nucleotides outside the gene matches: 1. Per germline, CDR1 GTSNPN and CDR2 SVGIG (reference sequence). The CDR3 region is CAWGTGDYEQYF. CDR3 sequence (DNA): TGTGCCTGGGGGACAGGGGACTACGAGCAGTACTTC.

The chain links TRBV3-1 (or the pseudogene TRBV3-2) to TRBJ2-2, with D perhaps matching TRBD1 (6 bases). CDR3 size: 16 residues. Germline V lookup: CDR1 LGHDT, CDR2 YNNKEL (reference sequence). V shed 4 bases and J shed 2 bases, with 14 bases lying between them. Here the CDR3 DNA reads TGTGCCAGCAGCCCCCGACAGGTGTTAAACACCGGGGAGCTGTTTTTT. Protein: CASSPRQVLNTGELFF.

This clone was picked up one time. The chain joins TRBV5-5 to TRBJ2-6; 9 bases match TRBD2. The germline V gene has CDR1 SGHKS and CDR2 YYEKEE (reference sequence). V lost 0 bases, J lost 1 base, and 8 bases stayed unmatched. The CDR3 is 19 residues long. The CDR3, as DNA: TGTGCCAGCAGCTTGGTTCTAGCGGGGTCAACTTCTGGGGCCAACGTCCTGACTTTC. Translated: CASSLVLAGSTSGANVLTF.